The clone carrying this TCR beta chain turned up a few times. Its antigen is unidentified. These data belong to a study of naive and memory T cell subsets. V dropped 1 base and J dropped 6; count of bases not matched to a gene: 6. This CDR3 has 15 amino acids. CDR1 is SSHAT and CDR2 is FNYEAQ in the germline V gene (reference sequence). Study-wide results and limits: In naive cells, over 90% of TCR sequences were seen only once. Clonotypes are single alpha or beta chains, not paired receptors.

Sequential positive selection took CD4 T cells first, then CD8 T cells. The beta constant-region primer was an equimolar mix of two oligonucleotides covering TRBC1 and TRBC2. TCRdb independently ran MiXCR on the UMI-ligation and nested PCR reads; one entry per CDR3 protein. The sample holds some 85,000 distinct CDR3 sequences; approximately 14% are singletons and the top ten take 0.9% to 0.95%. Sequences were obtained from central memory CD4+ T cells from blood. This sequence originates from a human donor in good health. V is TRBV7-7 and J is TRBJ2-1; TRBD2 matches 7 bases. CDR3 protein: CASSLVAGATNEQFF. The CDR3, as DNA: TGTGCCAGCAGCTTAGTTGCGGGAGCGACCAATGAGCAGTTCTTC.